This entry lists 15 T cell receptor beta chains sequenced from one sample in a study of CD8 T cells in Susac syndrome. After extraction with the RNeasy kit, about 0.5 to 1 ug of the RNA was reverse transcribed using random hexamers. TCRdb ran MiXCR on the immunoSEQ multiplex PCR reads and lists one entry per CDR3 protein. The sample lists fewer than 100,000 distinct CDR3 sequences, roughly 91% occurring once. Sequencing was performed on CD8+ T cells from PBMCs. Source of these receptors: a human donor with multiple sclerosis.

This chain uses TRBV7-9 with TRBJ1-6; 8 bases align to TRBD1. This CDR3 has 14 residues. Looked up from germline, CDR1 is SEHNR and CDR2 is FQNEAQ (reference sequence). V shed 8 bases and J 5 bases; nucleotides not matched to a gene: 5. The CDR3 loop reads CASREGQDNSPLHF. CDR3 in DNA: TGTGCCAGCCGTGAGGGACAGGATAATTCACCCCTCCACTTT.

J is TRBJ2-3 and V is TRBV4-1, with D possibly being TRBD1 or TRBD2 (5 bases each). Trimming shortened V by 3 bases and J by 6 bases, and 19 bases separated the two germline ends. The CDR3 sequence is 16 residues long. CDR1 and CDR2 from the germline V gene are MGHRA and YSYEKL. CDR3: CASSHPPGRHLDTQYF. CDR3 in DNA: TGCGCCAGCAGCCACCCACCGGGACGACATTTGGATACGCAGTATTTT.

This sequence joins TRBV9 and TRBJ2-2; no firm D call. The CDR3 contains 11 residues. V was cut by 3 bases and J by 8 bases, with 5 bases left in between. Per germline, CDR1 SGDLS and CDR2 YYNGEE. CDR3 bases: TGTGCCAGCAGCGCTGGTGGGGAGCTGTTTTTT. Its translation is CASSAGGELFF.

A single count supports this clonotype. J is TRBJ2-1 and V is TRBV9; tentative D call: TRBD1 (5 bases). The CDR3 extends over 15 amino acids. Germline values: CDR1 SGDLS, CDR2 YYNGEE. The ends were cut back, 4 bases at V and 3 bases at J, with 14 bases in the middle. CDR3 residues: CASSKEQGIYNEQFF. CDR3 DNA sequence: TGTGCCAGCAGCAAGGAGCAGGGAATCTACAATGAGCAGTTCTTC.

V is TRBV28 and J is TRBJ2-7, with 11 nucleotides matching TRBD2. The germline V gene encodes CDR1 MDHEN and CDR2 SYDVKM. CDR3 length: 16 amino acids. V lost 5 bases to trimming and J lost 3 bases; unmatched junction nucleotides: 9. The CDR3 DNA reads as TGTGCCAGCAGTCGGGAGGGACTAGCGGTACGCTACGAGCAGTACTTC. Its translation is CASSREGLAVRYEQYF. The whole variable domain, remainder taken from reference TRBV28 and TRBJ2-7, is DVKVTQSSRYLVKRTGEKVFLECVQDMDHENMFWYRQDPGLGLRLIYFSYDVKMKEKGDIPEGYSVSREKKERFSLILESASTNQTSMYLCASSREGLAVRYEQYFGPGTRLTVT.

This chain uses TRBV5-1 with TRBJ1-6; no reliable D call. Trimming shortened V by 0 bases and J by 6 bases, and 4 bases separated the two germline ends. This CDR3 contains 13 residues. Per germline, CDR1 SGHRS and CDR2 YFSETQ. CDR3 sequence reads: CASSLDTNSPLHF. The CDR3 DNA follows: TGCGCCAGCAGCTTGGACACTAATTCACCCCTCCACTTT. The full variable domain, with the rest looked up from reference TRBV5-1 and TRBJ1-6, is KAGVTQTPRYLIKTRGQQVTLSCSPISGHRSVSWYQQTPGQGLQFLFEYFSETQRNKGNFPGRFSGRQFSNSRSEMNVSTLELGDSALYLCASSLDTNSPLHFGNGTRLTVT.

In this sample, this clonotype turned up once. In DNA form, the CDR3 reads TGTGCCAGCAGCTCGAGAGAACTAGCGGGAGTTAGAATTAAGAATGAGCAGTTCTTC. Translated: CASSSRELAGVRIKNEQFF. The J gene is TRBJ2-1, the V gene TRBV7-2, with 11 bases lining up with TRBD2. Unmatched junction bases numbered 18, after V lost 4 bases and J lost 7 bases. Germline V gene sequence: CDR1 SGHTA, CDR2 FQGNSA. CDR3 length: 19 residues.

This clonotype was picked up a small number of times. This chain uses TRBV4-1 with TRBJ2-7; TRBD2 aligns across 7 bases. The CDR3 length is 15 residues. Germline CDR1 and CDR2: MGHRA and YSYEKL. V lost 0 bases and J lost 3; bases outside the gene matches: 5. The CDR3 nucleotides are TGCGCCAGCAGCCAAGATTTCGGCGGGAGCTACGAGCAGTACTTC. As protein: CASSQDFGGSYEQYF.

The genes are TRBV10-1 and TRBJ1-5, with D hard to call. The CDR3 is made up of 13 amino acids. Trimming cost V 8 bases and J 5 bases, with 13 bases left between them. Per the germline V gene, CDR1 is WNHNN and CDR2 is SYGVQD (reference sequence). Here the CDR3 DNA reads TGCGCCAGCTCCAGTGGTGGGGATCAGCCCCAGCATTTT. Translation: CASSSGGDQPQHF.

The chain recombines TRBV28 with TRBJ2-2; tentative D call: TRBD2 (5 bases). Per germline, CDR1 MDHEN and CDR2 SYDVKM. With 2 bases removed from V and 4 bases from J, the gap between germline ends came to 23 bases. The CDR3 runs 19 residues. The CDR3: CASSLKLAWTSNPTGELFF. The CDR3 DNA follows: TGTGCCAGCAGTTTAAAGTTAGCGTGGACCTCCAATCCCACCGGGGAGCTGTTTTTT. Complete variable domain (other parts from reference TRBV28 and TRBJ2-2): DVKVTQSSRYLVKRTGEKVFLECVQDMDHENMFWYRQDPGLGLRLIYFSYDVKMKEKGDIPEGYSVSREKKERFSLILESASTNQTSMYLCASSLKLAWTSNPTGELFFGEGSRLTVL.

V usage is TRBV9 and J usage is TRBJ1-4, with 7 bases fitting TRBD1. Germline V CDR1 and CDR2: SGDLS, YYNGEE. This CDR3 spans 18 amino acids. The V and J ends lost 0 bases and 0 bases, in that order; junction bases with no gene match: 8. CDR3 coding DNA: TGTGCCAGCAGCGTAGACGATCAGGGGACAGCAACTAATGAAAAACTGTTTTTT. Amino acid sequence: CASSVDDQGTATNEKLFF.

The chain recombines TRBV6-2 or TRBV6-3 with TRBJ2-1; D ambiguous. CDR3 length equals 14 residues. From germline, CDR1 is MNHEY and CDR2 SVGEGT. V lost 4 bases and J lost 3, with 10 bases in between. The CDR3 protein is CASSFLSGYNEQFF. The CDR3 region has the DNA TGTGCCAGCAGTTTCCTGTCCGGCTACAATGAGCAGTTCTTC.

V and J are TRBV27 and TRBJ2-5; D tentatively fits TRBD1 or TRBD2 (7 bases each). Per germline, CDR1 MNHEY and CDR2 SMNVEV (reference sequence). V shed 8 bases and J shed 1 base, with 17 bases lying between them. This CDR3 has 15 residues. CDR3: CASSREGARQETQYF. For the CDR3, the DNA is TGTGCCAGCTCGAGGGAGGGGGCGCGCCAAGAGACCCAGTACTTC.

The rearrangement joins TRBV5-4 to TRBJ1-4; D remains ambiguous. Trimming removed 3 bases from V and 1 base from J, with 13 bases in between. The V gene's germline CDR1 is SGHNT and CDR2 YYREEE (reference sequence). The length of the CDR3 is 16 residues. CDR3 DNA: TGTGCCAGCAGCTCGGCTACGACGGAAACTAATGAAAAACTGTTTTTT. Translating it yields CASSSATTETNEKLFF.

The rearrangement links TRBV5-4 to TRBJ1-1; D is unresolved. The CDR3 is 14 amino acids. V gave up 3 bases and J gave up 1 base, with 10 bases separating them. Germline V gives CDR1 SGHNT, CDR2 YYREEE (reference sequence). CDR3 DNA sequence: TGTGCCAGCAGCTCAAGGGCCAAGAACACTGAAGCTTTCTTT. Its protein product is CASSSRAKNTEAFF.